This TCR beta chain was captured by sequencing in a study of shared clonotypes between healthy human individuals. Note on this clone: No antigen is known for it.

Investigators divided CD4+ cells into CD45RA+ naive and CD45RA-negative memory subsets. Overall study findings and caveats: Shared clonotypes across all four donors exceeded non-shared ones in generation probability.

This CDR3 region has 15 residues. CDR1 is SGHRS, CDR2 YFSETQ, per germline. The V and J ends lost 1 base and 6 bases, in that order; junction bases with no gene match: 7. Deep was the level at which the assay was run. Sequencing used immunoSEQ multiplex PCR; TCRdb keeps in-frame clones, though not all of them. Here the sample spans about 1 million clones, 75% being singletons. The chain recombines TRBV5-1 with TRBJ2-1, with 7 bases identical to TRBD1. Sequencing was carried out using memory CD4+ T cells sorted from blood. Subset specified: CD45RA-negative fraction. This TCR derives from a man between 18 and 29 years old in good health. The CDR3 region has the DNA TGCGCCAGCAGCTTGTTGGGACAGCAAGCCAATGAGCAGTTCTTC. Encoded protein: CASSLLGQQANEQFF.